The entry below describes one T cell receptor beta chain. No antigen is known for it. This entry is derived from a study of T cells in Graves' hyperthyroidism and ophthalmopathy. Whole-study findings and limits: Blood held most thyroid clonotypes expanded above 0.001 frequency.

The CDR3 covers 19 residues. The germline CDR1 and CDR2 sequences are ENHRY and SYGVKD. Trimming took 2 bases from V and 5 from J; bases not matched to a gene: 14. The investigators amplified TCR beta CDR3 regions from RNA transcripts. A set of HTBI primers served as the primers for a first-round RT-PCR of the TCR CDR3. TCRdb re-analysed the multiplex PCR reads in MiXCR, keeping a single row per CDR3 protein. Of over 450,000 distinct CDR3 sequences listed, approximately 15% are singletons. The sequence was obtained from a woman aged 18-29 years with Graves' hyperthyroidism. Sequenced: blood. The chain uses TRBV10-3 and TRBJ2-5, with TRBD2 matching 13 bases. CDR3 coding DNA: TGTGCCATCAGTGAGACGCGACTAGCGGGAGGAATCACCGGGGAGACCCAGTACTTC. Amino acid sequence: CAISETRLAGGITGETQYF.